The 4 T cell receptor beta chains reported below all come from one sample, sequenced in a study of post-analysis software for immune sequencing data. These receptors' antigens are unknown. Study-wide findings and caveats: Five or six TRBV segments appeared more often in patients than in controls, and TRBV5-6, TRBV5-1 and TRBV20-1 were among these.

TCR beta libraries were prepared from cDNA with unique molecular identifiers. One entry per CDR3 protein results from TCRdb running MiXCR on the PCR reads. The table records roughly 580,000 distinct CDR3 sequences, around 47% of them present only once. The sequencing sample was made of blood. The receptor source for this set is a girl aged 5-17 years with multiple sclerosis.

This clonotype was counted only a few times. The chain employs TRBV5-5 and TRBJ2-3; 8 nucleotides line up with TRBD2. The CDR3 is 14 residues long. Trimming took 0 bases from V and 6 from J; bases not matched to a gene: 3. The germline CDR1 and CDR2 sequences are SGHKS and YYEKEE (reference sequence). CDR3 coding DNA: TGTGCCAGCAGCTTGGTGGCGGGGGGTGATACGCAGTATTTT. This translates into CASSLVAGGDTQYF. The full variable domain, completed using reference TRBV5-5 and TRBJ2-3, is DAGVTQSPTHLIKTRGQQVTLRCSPISGHKSVSWYQQVLGQGPQFIFQYYEKEERGRGNFPDRFSARQFPNYSSELNVNALLLGDSALYLCASSLVAGGDTQYFGPGTRLTVL.

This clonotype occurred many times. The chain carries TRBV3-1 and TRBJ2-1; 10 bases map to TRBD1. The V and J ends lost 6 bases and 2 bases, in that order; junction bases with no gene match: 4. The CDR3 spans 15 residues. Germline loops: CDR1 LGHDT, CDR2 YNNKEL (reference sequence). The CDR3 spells CASRGDRGAYNEQFF. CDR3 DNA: TGTGCCAGCAGGGGGGACAGGGGCGCCTACAATGAGCAGTTCTTC.

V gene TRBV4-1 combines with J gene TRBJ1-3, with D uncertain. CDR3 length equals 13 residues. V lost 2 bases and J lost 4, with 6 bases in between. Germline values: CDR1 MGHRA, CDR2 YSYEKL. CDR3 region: CASSQIKGNTIYF. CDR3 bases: TGCGCCAGCAGCCAAATAAAGGGAAACACCATATATTTT.

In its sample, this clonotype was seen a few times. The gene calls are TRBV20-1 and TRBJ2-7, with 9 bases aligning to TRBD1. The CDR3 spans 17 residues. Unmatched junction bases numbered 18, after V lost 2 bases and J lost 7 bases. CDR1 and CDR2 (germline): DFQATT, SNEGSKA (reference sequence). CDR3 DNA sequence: TGCAGTGCTAGACCCTTTCTGCCGGACAGGGGACGAGGAGAGCAGTACTTC. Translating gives CSARPFLPDRGRGEQYF.